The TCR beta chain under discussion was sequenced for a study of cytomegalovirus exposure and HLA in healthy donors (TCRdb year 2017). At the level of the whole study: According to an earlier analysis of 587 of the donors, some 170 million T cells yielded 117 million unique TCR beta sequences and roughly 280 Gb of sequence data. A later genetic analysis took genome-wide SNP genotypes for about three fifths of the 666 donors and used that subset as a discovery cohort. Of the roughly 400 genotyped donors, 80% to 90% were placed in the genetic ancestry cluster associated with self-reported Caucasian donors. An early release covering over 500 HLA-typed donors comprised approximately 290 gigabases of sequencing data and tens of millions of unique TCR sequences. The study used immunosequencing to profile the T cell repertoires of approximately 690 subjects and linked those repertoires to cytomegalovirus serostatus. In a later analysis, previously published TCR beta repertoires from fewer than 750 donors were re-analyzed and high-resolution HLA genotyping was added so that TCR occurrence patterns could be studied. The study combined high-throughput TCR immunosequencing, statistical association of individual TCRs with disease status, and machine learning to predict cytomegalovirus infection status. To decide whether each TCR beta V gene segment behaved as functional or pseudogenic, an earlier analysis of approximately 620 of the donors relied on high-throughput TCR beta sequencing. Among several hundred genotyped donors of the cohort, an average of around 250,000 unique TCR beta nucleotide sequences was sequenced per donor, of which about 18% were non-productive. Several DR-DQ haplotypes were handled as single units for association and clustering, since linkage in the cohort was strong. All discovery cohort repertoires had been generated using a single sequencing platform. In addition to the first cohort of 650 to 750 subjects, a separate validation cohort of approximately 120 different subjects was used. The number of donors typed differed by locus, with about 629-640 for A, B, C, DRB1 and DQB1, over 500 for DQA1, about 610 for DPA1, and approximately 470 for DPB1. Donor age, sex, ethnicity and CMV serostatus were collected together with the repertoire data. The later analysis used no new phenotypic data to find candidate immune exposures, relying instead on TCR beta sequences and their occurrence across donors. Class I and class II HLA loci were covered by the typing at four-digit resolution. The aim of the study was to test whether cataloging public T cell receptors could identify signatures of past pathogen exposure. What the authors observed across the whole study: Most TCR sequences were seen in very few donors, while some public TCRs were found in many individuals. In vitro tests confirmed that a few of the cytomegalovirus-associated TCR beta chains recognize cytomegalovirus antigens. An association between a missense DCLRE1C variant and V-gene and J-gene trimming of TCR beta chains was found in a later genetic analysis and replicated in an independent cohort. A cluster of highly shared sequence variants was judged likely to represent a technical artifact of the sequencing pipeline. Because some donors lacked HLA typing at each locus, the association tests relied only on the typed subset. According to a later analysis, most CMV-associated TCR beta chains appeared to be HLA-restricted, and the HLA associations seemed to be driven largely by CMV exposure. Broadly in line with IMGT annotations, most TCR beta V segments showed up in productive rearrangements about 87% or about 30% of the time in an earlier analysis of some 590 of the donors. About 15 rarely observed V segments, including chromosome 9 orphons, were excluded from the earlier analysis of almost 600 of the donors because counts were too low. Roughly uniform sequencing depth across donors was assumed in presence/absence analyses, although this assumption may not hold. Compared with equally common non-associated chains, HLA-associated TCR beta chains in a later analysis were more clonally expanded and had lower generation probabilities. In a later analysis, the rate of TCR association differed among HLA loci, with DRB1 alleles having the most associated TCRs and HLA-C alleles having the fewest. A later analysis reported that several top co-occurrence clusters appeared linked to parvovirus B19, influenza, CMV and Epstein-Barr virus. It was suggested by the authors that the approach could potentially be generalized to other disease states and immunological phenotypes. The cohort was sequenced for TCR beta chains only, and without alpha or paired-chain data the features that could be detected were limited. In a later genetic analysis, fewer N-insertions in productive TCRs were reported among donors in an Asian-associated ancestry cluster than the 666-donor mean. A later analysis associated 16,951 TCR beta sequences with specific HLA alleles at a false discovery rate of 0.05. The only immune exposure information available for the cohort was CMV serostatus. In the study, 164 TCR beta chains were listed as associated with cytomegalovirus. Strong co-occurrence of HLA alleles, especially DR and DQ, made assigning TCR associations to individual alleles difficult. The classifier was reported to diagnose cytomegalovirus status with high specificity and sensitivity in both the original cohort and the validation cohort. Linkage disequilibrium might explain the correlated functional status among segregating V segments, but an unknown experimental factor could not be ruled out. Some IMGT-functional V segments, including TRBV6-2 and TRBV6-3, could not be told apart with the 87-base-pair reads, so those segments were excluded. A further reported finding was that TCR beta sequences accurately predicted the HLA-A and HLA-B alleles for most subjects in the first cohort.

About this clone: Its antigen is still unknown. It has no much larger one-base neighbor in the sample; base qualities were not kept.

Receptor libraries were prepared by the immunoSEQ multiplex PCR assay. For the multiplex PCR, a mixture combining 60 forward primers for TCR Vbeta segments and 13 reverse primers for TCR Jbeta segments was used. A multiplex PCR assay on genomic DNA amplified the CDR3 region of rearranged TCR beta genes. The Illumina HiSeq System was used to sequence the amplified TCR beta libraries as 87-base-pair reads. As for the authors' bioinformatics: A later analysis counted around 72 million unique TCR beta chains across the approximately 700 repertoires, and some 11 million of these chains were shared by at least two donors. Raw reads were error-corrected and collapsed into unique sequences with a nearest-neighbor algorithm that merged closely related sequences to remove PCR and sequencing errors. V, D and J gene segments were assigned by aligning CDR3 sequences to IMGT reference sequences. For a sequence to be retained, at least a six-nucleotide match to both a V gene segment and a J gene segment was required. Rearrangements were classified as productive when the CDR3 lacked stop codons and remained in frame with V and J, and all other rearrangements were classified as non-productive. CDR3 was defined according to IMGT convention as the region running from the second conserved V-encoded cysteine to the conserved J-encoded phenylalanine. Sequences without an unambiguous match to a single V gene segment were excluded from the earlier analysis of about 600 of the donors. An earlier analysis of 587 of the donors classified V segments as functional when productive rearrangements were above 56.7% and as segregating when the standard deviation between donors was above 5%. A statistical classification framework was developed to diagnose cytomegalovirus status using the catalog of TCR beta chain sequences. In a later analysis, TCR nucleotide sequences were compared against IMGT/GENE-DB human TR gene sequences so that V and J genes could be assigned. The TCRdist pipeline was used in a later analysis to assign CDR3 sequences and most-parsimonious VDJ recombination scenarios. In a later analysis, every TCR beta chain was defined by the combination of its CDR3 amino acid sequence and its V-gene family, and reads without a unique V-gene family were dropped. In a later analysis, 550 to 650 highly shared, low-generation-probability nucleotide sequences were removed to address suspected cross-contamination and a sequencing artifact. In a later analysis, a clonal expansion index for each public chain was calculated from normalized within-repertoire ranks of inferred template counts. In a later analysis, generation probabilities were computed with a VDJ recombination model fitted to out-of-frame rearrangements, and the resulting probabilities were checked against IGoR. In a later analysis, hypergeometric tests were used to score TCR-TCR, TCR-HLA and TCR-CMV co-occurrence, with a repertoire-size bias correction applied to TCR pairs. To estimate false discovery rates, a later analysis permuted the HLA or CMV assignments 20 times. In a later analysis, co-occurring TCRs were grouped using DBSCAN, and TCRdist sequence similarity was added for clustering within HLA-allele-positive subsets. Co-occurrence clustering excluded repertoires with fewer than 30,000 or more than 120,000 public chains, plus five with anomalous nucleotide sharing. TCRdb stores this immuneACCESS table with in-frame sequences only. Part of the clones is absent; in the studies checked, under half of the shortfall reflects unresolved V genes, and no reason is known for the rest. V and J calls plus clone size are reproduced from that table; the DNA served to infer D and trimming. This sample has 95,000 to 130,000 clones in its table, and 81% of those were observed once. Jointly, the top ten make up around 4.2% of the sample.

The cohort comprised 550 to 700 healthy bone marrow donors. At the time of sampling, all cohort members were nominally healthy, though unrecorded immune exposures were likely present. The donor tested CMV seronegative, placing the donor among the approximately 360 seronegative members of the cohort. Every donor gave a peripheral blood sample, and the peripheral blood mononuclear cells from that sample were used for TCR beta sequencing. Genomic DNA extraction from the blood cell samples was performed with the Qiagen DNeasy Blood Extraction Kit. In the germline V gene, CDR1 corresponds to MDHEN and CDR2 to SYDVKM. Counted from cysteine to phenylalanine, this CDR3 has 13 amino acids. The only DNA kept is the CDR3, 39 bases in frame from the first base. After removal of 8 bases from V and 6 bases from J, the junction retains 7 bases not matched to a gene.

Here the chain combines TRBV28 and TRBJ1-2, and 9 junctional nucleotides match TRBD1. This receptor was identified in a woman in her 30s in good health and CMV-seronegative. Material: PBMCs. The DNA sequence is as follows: TGTGCCAGCGAGGGGGACAGGGCCGATGGCTACACCTTC. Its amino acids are CASEGDRADGYTF.